The rows below give T cell receptor beta chains drawn from one sample of a study of shared clonotypes between healthy human individuals. The assay was immunoSEQ multiplex PCR, and TCRdb's table has in-frame clones only and misses some. The table lists over a million clones, 70% to 80% of them singletons. Input material: memory CD4+ T cells from PBMCs. These receptors were collected from a young man in good health. Some clones in this sample may be carry-over from other donors' samples. CDR3s include the opening cysteine and the closing phenylalanine or tryptophan. D genes are given only for firm matches. Clone sizes are given selectively: once, few, many, or a class where the clone is expanded.

V,J,D,size,CDR3,DNA
TRBV5-1,TRBJ2-7,NA,NA,CASSYLSYGDYEQYF,TGCGCCAGCAGTTATCTTAGCTACGGGGACTACGAGCAGTACTTC
TRBV29-1,TRBJ2-7,NA,few,CSVSPLGEGYEQYF,TGCAGCGTTTCCCCCCTAGGGGAAGGTTACGAGCAGTACTTC
TRBV7-3,TRBJ2-5,NA,NA,CASSPLGPPVKTQYF,TGTGCCAGCAGCCCGCTCGGGCCTCCGGTGAAGACCCAGTACTTC
TRBV19,TRBJ2-7,NA,NA,CASSGRGGSYEQYF,TGTGCCAGTAGTGGCCGCGGCGGCTCCTACGAGCAGTACTTC
TRBV30,TRBJ2-7,NA,once,CAWSGMKTYEQYF,TGTGCCTGGAGTGGGATGAAAACCTACGAGCAGTACTTC
TRBV5-6,TRBJ2-5,TRBD1,NA,CASSPTGGAKTQYF,TGTGCCAGCAGCCCGACAGGGGGCGCAAAGACCCAGTACTTC
TRBV19,TRBJ1-5,NA,NA,CASRGAATFQPQHF,TGTGCCAGTAGGGGGGCAGCGACTTTTCAGCCCCAGCATTTT
TRBV7-3,TRBJ1-2,NA,NA,CASSPTGTSSNYGYTF,TGCGCCAGCAGCCCCACCGGGACCTCTTCTAACTATGGCTACACCTTC
TRBV27,TRBJ2-1,NA,NA,CASRGPDSRSYNEQFF,TGTGCCAGCAGAGGACCCGACAGCCGCTCCTACAATGAGCAGTTCTTC
TRBV19,TRBJ1-1,NA,NA,CASTLGGVNTEAFF,TGTGCCAGTACCCTAGGGGGGGTGAACACTGAAGCTTTCTTT
TRBV28,TRBJ2-7,NA,NA,CASRKQGSVTGEQYF,TGTGCCAGCAGAAAACAGGGCTCGGTGACGGGGGAGCAGTACTTC
TRBV28,TRBJ2-1,TRBD2,NA,CASTPPGGLAGGGDYNEQFF,TGTGCCAGCACCCCCCCCGGCGGACTAGCGGGAGGGGGGGATTACAATGAGCAGTTCTTC
TRBV27,TRBJ2-1,NA,many,CASNLAASSYNEQFF,TGTGCCAGCAACTTAGCGGCCAGCTCCTACAATGAGCAGTTCTTC
TRBV7-2,TRBJ2-7,TRBD2,NA,CASSPEREISEQYF,TGTGCCAGCAGCCCAGAGCGGGAGATCTCCGAGCAGTACTTC
TRBV4-1,TRBJ2-7,NA,NA,CASSRDGASREQYF,TGCGCCAGCAGCCGAGACGGTGCCTCGCGGGAGCAGTACTTC
TRBV7-2,TRBJ2-7,TRBD1,NA,CASSSGTGYYEQYF,TGTGCCAGCAGCTCCGGGACAGGGTACTACGAGCAGTACTTC
TRBV6-6,TRBJ1-4,NA,NA,CASRGPHNEKLFF,TGTGCCAGCAGGGGGCCCCATAATGAAAAACTGTTTTTT
TRBV2,TRBJ2-7,NA,NA,CASTSRQGNYEQYF,TGTGCCAGCACGTCGAGGCAGGGTAACTACGAGCAGTACTTC
TRBV28,TRBJ2-2,NA,few,CAIGRLANTGELFF,TGTGCCATCGGGAGACTAGCGAACACCGGGGAGCTGTTTTTT
TRBV25-1,TRBJ2-7,NA,NA,CANSPTDYEQYF,TGTGCCAACTCCCCGACGGACTACGAGCAGTACTTC
TRBV5-6,TRBJ1-2,NA,NA,CASSLAGGGYTF,TGTGCCAGCAGCTTGGCCGGGGGCGGCTACACCTTC
TRBV6-6,TRBJ2-1,NA,NA,CASSMSRAVYNEQFF,TGTGCCAGCAGTATGTCGCGAGCGGTATACAATGAGCAGTTCTTC
TRBV5-3,TRBJ2-1,TRBD2,NA,CARSLLGSTSGPGKGEQFF,TGTGCCAGAAGCCTCCTCGGGTCGACTAGCGGACCCGGGAAGGGTGAGCAGTTCTTC
TRBV30,TRBJ1-1,NA,NA,CAWRWGGNTEAFF,TGTGCCTGGAGATGGGGGGGGAACACTGAAGCTTTCTTT
TRBV4-2,TRBJ1-4,NA,NA,CASSQGPAGPSTTNEKLFF,TGTGCCAGCAGCCAAGGTCCGGCAGGGCCGAGCACAACTAATGAAAAACTGTTTTTT
TRBV5-1,TRBJ2-2,NA,NA,CASSLASPTGELFF,TGCGCCAGCAGCTTGGCCAGTCCCACCGGGGAGCTGTTTTTT
TRBV5-1,TRBJ2-1,NA,NA,CASSLAAAGTYNEQFF,TGCGCCAGCAGCTTGGCCGCGGCAGGGACCTACAATGAGCAGTTCTTC
TRBV2,TRBJ1-2,NA,NA,CASSVDGSNYGYTF,TGTGCCAGCAGTGTGGACGGCTCTAACTATGGCTACACCTTC
TRBV2,TRBJ1-4,NA,NA,CASSAQGIGEKLFF,TGTGCCAGCAGTGCCCAGGGTATAGGAGAAAAACTGTTTTTT
TRBV11-2,TRBJ2-7,NA,NA,CASSLGGAATYEQYF,TGTGCCAGCAGCTTAGGGGGGGCGGCCACCTACGAGCAGTACTTC
TRBV7-2,TRBJ1-3,NA,NA,CASSLELARRNTIYF,TGTGCCAGCAGCTTAGAACTGGCTCGAAGGAACACCATATATTTT
TRBV18,TRBJ2-7,TRBD1,once,CASSPPGQGGTGEQYF,TGTGCCAGCTCACCTCCCGGACAGGGGGGGACCGGCGAGCAGTACTTC
TRBV27,TRBJ2-5,NA,NA,CASTLRRGQTQYF,TGTGCCAGCACCCTTCGAAGGGGCCAGACCCAGTACTTC
TRBV30,TRBJ1-1,NA,few,CAWITSRGTEAFF,TGTGCCTGGATCACCTCAAGGGGGACTGAAGCTTTCTTT
TRBV7-9,TRBJ2-1,TRBD2,NA,CSSGGSGRGGNEQFF,TGTTCTTCCGGAGGTAGCGGGAGAGGGGGCAATGAGCAGTTCTTC
TRBV5-4,TRBJ1-4,TRBD1,NA,CASSSKDRGQEKLFF,TGTGCCAGCAGCTCCAAGGACAGGGGGCAGGAAAAACTGTTTTTT
TRBV7-3,TRBJ2-6,NA,NA,CASSLTGPGANVLTF,TGTGCCAGCAGCTTAACTGGCCCTGGGGCCAACGTCCTGACTTTC
TRBV28,TRBJ2-7,NA,NA,CASSLVAPLEQYF,TGTGCCAGCAGTTTAGTTGCCCCGTTGGAGCAGTACTTC
TRBV6-1,TRBJ2-4,TRBD2,NA,CASSMTSGRDIQYF,TGTGCCAGCAGTATGACTAGCGGGAGGGACATTCAGTACTTC
TRBV28,TRBJ1-2,TRBD1,NA,CASKTGARYGYTF,TGTGCCAGTAAGACAGGGGCCAGATATGGCTACACCTTC
TRBV5-1,TRBJ2-5,NA,NA,CASSPPREAAQETQYF,TGCGCCAGCAGCCCCCCTAGGGAAGCGGCCCAAGAGACCCAGTACTTC
TRBV2,TRBJ2-7,TRBD2,NA,CASRLRLAGDREQYF,TGTGCCAGCAGGCTAAGACTAGCGGGAGATCGGGAGCAGTACTTC
TRBV7-2,TRBJ2-1,NA,NA,CASSIGGASSYNEQFF,TGTGCCAGCAGCATAGGCGGGGCGAGCTCCTACAATGAGCAGTTCTTC
TRBV11-2,TRBJ2-2,TRBD2,many,CASTVVRGAGELFF,TGTGCCAGCACCGTAGTCCGGGGGGCCGGGGAGCTGTTTTTT
TRBV29-1,TRBJ2-1,TRBD2,NA,CSVSRLAGADNEQFF,TGCAGCGTGTCCCGCCTAGCGGGAGCGGACAATGAGCAGTTCTTC
TRBV11-2,TRBJ2-3,NA,NA,CASSYRQTRPTDTQYF,TGTGCCAGCAGCTACCGTCAGACTAGACCGACAGATACGCAGTATTTT
TRBV7-2,TRBJ2-3,NA,once,CASSFGWGADTQYF,TGTGCCAGCAGCTTTGGGTGGGGGGCAGATACGCAGTATTTT
TRBV18,TRBJ1-3,NA,NA,CASSPQPEVAGNTIYF,TGTGCCAGCTCACCACAGCCGGAGGTAGCTGGAAACACCATATATTTT
TRBV6-6,TRBJ2-5,NA,few,CASSYSGTNQETQYF,TGTGCCAGCAGTTACTCCGGGACAAACCAAGAGACCCAGTACTTC
TRBV10-3,TRBJ2-7,NA,NA,CAISGRGDLDIYEQYF,TGTGCCATCAGTGGGCGAGGGGACTTAGACATCTACGAGCAGTACTTC
TRBV28,TRBJ2-7,NA,once,CASSPLLASYEQYF,TGTGCCAGCAGCCCCTTACTAGCCTCCTACGAGCAGTACTTC
TRBV6-6,TRBJ1-5,NA,NA,CASSLGASNQPQHF,TGTGCCAGCAGCCTCGGGGCCAGCAATCAGCCCCAGCATTTT
TRBV2,TRBJ2-5,NA,NA,CASSARTGGEETQYF,TGTGCCAGCAGTGCTAGGACAGGCGGGGAAGAGACCCAGTACTTC